This T cell receptor beta chain appears in the sequencing data of a study of blood T cell repertoires in COVID-19. TCRdb keeps only in-frame clones here, not all; method: immunoSEQ multiplex PCR. Of roughly 37,000 clones listed, 78% are singletons. This clone was picked up a small number of times. From germline, CDR1 is SEHNR and CDR2 FQNEAQ (reference sequence). V was pared by 1 base and J by 3 bases, with 9 bases between. The CDR3 extends over 14 amino acids. The TCR sequence derives from a man in his fifties or sixties with acute or convalescent COVID-19. The specimen was peripheral blood. J is TRBJ2-5 and V is TRBV7-9; D may be TRBD2 (6 bases). For the CDR3, the DNA is TGTGCCAGCAGCTTAGTTGTAGCGGAAGAGACCCAGTACTTC. Translating gives CASSLVVAEETQYF. The entire variable domain, with the rest obtained from reference TRBV7-9 and TRBJ2-5, is as follows: DTGVSQNPRHKITKRGQNVTFRCDPISEHNRLYWYRQTLGQGPEFLTYFQNEAQLEKSRLLSDRFSAERPKGSFSTLEIQRTEQGDSAMYLCASSLVVAEETQYFGPGTRLLVL.